The rows below give T cell receptor beta chains drawn from one sample of a study of blood T cell repertoires in COVID-19. Assay: immunoSEQ multiplex PCR; the TCRdb copy retains only in-frame clones and omits some. The sample consists of about 200,000 clones, around 94% of them appearing once. What was sequenced was peripheral blood. The receptors here all came from a man in his thirties or forties with COVID-19, enrolled during active disease. CDR3s include the opening cysteine and the closing phenylalanine or tryptophan.

>TRBV10-2
CASTHGFTNGYTF
>TRBV5-1
CASSLGVGAGAVMDTEAFF
>TRBV10-3
CAIREDRGLGVGYTF
>TRBV9
CASSVAQEQGNEQFF
>TRBV15
CATSRPKLLGAAGYTF
>TRBV6-2/TRBV6-3
CASSYEGAQRSNQPQHF
>TRBV6-5
CASSLERAYGYTF
>TRBV27
CASRHTGLNNEQFF
>TRBV15
CATSRTGTSVFGSTDTQYF
>TRBV21-1
CASEAGDRGLCGTEAFF
>TRBV6-1
CASSQATGGSTEAFF
>TRBV4-1
CASSQEAGGGSPLHF
>TRBV14
CASSQDYARATEAFF
>TRBV7-9
CASSSPEVGGGETQYF
>TRBV19
CASSIGRGEQYF
>TRBV27
CASSLSGLRDRGSYEQYF
>TRBV10-3
CAISEGQSQPQHF
>TRBV3-1/TRBV3-2
CASSQGRGHNQPQHF
>TRBV13
CASSLFGTSDPDTQYF
>TRBV15
CATSRVVAAKETQYF
>TRBV5-1
CASSLTTGTGSEAFF
>TRBV2
CASKLTGGDTIYF
>TRBV29-1
CSVGQGNQPQHF
>TRBV10-3
CAISGGPLSGANVLTF
>TRBV6-5
CASSPDRGNTGELFF
>TRBV10-3
CAITGTGNTEAFF
>TRBV7-2
CASSTQTGSYGYTF
>TRBV29-1
CSVGQGNGYTF
>TRBV30
CAWSPSDLSEQYF
>TRBV4-1
CASSQDLETQYF
>TRBV11-3
CASSQGYGNTIYF
>TRBV2
CASTPGTGTEAFF
>TRBV5-1
CASSPPGLETQYF
>TRBV5-4
CASSGTGAVNTEAFF
>TRBV12-3/TRBV12-4
CASRQGAAGYTF
>TRBV10-1
CASSEGGRSDSPLHF
>TRBV12-5
CASGSSGGTFSNQPQHF
>TRBV3-1/TRBV3-2
CASSYTLAGGPDTQYF
>TRBV12-5
CASGFDPSSSYNEQFF
>TRBV12-3/TRBV12-4
CASSTMNTEAFF
>TRBV19
CASQSLQPLGLNQPQHF